This T cell receptor beta chain was obtained from a study of T cells in tumors after PD-1 blockade. The overall study: Prior checkpoint blockade, systemic immunosuppressant use, or anti-cancer therapy within 4 weeks excluded patients. During anti-PD-1 treatment, some patients continued daily vismodegib 150 mg. Mean per blood sample: 113,528 templates (about 21,000-290,000), roughly 34,000 unique clonotypes.

The sample holds a few counts of this clone. Its antigen remains unknown. Study-level points and caveats: Roughly two fifths of tumor TCR clonotypes were also found in blood.

Measured with immunoSEQ multiplex PCR; TCRdb has only the in-frame clones, and not every one. The sample shows about 24,000 clones, 65% to 85% of them seen only once. Germline-derived CDR1 and CDR2 are MNHEY and SMNVEV (reference sequence). There are 16 residues in the CDR3. V shed 6 bases and J 2 bases; nucleotides not matched to a gene: 11. The chain is built from TRBV27 and TRBJ2-7, with 9 bases lining up with TRBD1. The sample here was PBMCs, taken after anti-PD-1 treatment. This sequence originates from a human donor with basal cell carcinoma. Here the CDR3 DNA reads TGTGCCAGCAGCACTCGTCGGACAGGGGCGGCCTACGAGCAGTACTTC. Protein product: CASSTRRTGAAYEQYF.